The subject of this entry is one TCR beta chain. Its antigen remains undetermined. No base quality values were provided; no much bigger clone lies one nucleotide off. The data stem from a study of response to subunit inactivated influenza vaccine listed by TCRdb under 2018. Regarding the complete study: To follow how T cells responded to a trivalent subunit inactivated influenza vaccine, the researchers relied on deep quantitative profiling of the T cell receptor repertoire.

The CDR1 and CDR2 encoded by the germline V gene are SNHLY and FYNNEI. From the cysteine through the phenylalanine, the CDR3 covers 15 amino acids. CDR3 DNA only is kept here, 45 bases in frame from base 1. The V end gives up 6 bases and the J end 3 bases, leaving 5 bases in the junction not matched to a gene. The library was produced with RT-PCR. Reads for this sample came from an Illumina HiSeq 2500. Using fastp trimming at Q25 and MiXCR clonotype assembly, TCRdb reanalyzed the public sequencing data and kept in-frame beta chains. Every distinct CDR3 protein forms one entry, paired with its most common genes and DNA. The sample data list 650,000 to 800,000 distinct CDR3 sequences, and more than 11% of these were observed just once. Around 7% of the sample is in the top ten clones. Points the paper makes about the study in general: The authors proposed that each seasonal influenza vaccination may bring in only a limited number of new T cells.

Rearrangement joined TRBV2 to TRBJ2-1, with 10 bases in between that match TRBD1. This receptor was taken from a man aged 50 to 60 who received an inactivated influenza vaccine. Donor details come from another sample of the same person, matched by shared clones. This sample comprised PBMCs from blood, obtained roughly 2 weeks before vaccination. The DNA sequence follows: TGTGCCAGCAGATCGGGACAGGGGAACTACAATGAGCAGTTCTTC. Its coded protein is CASRSGQGNYNEQFF.